This T cell receptor (beta chain) originates from a study of CD8 T cells in Susac syndrome. Random hexamers were used to reverse transcribe an amount of about 0.45 to 1 ug RNA. Multiplex PCR with immunoSEQ amplified the TCR beta CDR3 across 54 Vbeta and 13 Jbeta. TCRdb processed the immunoSEQ multiplex PCR reads anew with MiXCR; each CDR3 protein has one entry. The sample includes roughly 180,000 distinct CDR3 sequences, around 94% of them seen just once. In regard to this clonotype: What it binds is unknown.

Study-wide results and limits: Only a relatively small number of individuals were included in the TCR sequencing and HLA analysis.

V dropped 5 bases and J dropped 2; count of bases not matched to a gene: 5. Germline CDR1 SGHTA, CDR2 FQGNSA. This CDR3 contains 16 residues. TCR beta was sequenced from blood CD8+ and CD4+ T cells. The CD8+ and CD4+ T cells were negatively isolated, with the TEMRA cells enriched by FACS. The genes are TRBV7-2 and TRBJ2-3; TRBD2 agrees at 12 bases. The material sequenced was CD4+ T cells from PBMCs. This sequence originates from a human donor in good health. The CDR3 here is CASSLLAGGVTDTQYF. The CDR3 DNA sequence: TGTGCCAGCAGCCTCCTAGCGGGGGGGGTCACAGATACGCAGTATTTT.